The 27 T cell receptor beta chains below were found in one sample sequenced in a study of Ad26.COV2.S vaccination and SARS-CoV-2 variants. Described treatment: around 19 received Ad26.COV2.S at low or high dose, single or two shots; roughly 5 received placebo; per-sample allocation not given. Samples came from day 63 after the first vaccine or placebo injection. Using immunoSEQ multiplex PCR, the repertoire was profiled, and TCRdb retains in-frame clones only, with some absent. The sample carries some 300,000 clones, 70% to 90% recorded once. The material was peripheral blood, obtained in a trial of Ad26.COV2.S vaccine versus placebo. The receptors originated from a person aged 18-60 years who received the Ad26.COV2.S COVID-19 vaccine or a placebo.

V and J are TRBV6-1 and TRBJ2-1; 14 bases map to TRBD2. This CDR3 region has 16 residues. V dropped 3 bases and J dropped 7; count of bases not matched to a gene: 5. The germline gives CDR1 MNHNS, CDR2 SASEGT. CDR3: CASSDRRLAGGNEQFF. The CDR3 DNA reads TGTGCCAGCAGTGATAGAAGACTAGCGGGGGGGAATGAGCAGTTCTTC.

The chain uses TRBV6-6 and TRBJ1-2; 9 bases match TRBD1. Per germline, CDR1 MNHNY and CDR2 SVGAGI (reference sequence). V shed 2 bases and J 4 bases; nucleotides not matched to a gene: 8. The CDR3 length is 16 residues. The CDR3 here is CASSYGDRAPLYGYTF. As DNA, the CDR3 is TGTGCCAGCAGTTACGGGGACAGGGCGCCACTCTATGGCTACACCTTC.

V usage is TRBV19 and J usage is TRBJ1-4; 7 bases are shared with TRBD1. The CDR3 contains 16 residues. After removal of 2 bases from V and 5 bases from J, the junction contained 8 bases not matched to a gene. Germline CDR1 LNHDA, CDR2 SQIVND (reference sequence). The CDR3 region is CASSIIGGAVNEKLFF. The CDR3 DNA follows: TGTGCCAGTAGTATAATAGGGGGCGCGGTCAATGAAAAACTGTTTTTT.

This chain uses TRBV3-1 (or the pseudogene TRBV3-2) with TRBJ2-5; a weak D match, TRBD1 (5 bases). This CDR3 has 13 residues. Trimming removed 1 base at V and 5 bases at J, with 8 bases between. The V gene's germline CDR1 is LGHDT and CDR2 YNNKEL (reference sequence). CDR3 sequence reads: CASSQAGKETQYF. CDR3 nucleotides: TGTGCCAGCAGCCAAGCAGGGAAGGAGACCCAGTACTTC.

V is TRBV4-3 and J is TRBJ1-1, with TRBD1 matching over 7 bases. The CDR3 length is 16 residues. V was clipped by 1 base and J by 1 base; unmatched bases: 6. Germline CDR1 LGHNA, CDR2 YSLEER. CDR3 coding DNA: TGCGCCAGCAGCCAAGCCAGGACAGGCGGGAACACTGAAGCTTTCTTT. It codes for CASSQARTGGNTEAFF.

This sequence joins TRBV25-1 and TRBJ2-5; D is ambiguous. The germline V and J ends were trimmed by 3 bases and 7 bases, with 12 bases remaining between them. Germline assignment: CDR1 MGHDK and CDR2 SYGVNS. There are 13 residues in the CDR3. The CDR3 here is CASSDDAWGTQYF. Written as DNA, the CDR3 is TGTGCCAGCAGTGATGACGCCTGGGGGACCCAGTACTTC.

V and J are TRBV30 and TRBJ1-6; D ambiguous. The CDR3 has 14 residues. Looked up from germline, CDR1 is GTSNPN and CDR2 is SVGIG (reference sequence). Trimming shortened V by 4 bases and J by 3 bases, and 10 bases separated the two germline ends. Here the CDR3 DNA reads TGTGCCTGGACCTACAGTGACTATAATTCACCCCTCCACTTT. Amino acid sequence: CAWTYSDYNSPLHF.

The chain is built from TRBV29-1 and TRBJ1-2; D call uncertain. CDR1 is SQVTM, CDR2 ANQGSEA, per germline. V lost 5 bases to trimming and J lost 4 bases, with 14 bases between them. This CDR3 is 13 amino acids long. CDR3 DNA: TGCAGCGTTTACGGCGGATGGTTCTATGGCTACACCTTC. Residues: CSVYGGWFYGYTF.

This chain joins TRBV6-2 or TRBV6-3 and TRBJ2-7; 7 nucleotides align to TRBD1. V lost 5 bases and J lost 1; bases outside the gene matches: 2. The germline gives CDR1 MNHEY, CDR2 SVGEGT. The CDR3 length is 13 residues. Written as DNA, the CDR3 is TGTGCCAGCAGTGAGACAGGGTCCTACGAGCAGTACTTC. It yields the protein CASSETGSYEQYF.

The chain joins TRBV7-9 to TRBJ2-2; TRBD1 matches 12 bases. This CDR3 has 15 amino acids. V lost 5 bases and J lost 6; bases outside the gene matches: 4. Germline values: CDR1 SEHNR, CDR2 FQNEAQ (reference sequence). CDR3 DNA sequence: TGTGCCAGCAGCCCCGGGACAGGGGGCTCCGGGGAGCTGTTTTTT. Amino acids: CASSPGTGGSGELFF.

In its sample, this clone was seen once. This chain uses TRBV7-8 with TRBJ2-6, with D unresolved. The V gene lost 2 bases and the J gene lost 0 bases, with 5 bases spanning the gap. This CDR3 comprises 15 residues. CDR1 and CDR2 (germline): SGHVS, FQNEAQ. The CDR3 loop reads CASSLPVSGANVLTF. Here the CDR3 DNA reads TGTGCCAGCAGCTTACCTGTCTCTGGGGCCAACGTCCTGACTTTC.

The sample holds one count of this clone. The J gene is TRBJ1-6, the V gene TRBV5-8; tentative D call: TRBD1 (5 bases). Germline values: CDR1 SGHTS, CDR2 YDEGEE. V dropped 2 bases and J dropped 7 bases, with 13 bases sitting between them. This CDR3 is built from 15 residues. The CDR3: CASSFEPGRNSPLHF. The DNA of the CDR3 is TGTGCCAGCAGCTTTGAACCGGGGCGGAATTCACCCCTCCACTTT.

The chain has TRBV9 and TRBJ1-1; possibly TRBD1 for D (6 bases). The V end was cut by 3 bases, the J end by 0 bases, with 12 bases between. The CDR3 contains 15 residues. Per the germline V gene, CDR1 is SGDLS and CDR2 is YYNGEE. CDR3 in amino acids: CASSAQGQMNTEAFF. CDR3 DNA: TGTGCCAGCAGCGCCCAGGGGCAAATGAACACTGAAGCTTTCTTT.

This CDR3 is CATGTDSNYGYTF. CDR3 sequence (DNA): TGTGCCACCGGGACGGACAGTAACTATGGCTACACCTTC. This chain links TRBV19 with TRBJ1-2; TRBD1 might be the D (6 bases). Deletions cut 10 bases from V and 1 base from J, with 13 bases between. The CDR3 is made up of 13 amino acids. Germline values: CDR1 LNHDA, CDR2 SQIVND (reference sequence).

The chain has TRBV5-4 and TRBJ2-3; 8 bases line up with TRBD1. The J segment lost 3 bases and the V segment lost 4 bases, leaving 7 bases of the junction unmatched. Germline values: CDR1 SGHNT, CDR2 YYREEE (reference sequence). CDR3 length: 15 residues. The DNA for the CDR3 is TGTGCCAGCAGCATAAAAAACAGGGGGACAGATACGCAGTATTTT. Translated, it gives CASSIKNRGTDTQYF.

This clone was counted a single time. This chain joins TRBV5-1 and TRBJ1-3, with 8 positions matching TRBD1. The CDR3 is 17 amino acids. V shed 3 bases and J 0 bases; nucleotides not matched to a gene: 8. Germline-derived CDR1 and CDR2 are SGHRS and YFSETQ. The CDR3 nucleotides are TGCGCCAGCAGCTCCCCCGGGACAGGCTTCTCTGGAAACACCATATATTTT. It encodes CASSSPGTGFSGNTIYF.

The chain carries TRBV7-2 and TRBJ2-4; TRBD1 matches at 9 bases. V shed 4 bases, J shed 6 bases, and the junction held 4 bases outside the gene matches. The CDR3 covers 14 residues. Germline CDR1 is SGHTA and CDR2 is FQGNSA. This CDR3 is CASSSPDRGNIQYF. DNA for the CDR3: TGTGCCAGCAGCTCGCCGGACAGGGGAAACATTCAGTACTTC.

The chain combines TRBV11-2 with TRBJ1-2; TRBD1 is a possible D gene (5 bases). Germline lookup yields CDR1 SGHAT and CDR2 FQNNGV. This CDR3 spans 14 amino acids. Trimming cost V 5 bases and J 3 bases, with 13 bases left between them. The CDR3 spells CASSISRVDYGYTF. CDR3 nucleotides: TGTGCCAGCAGCATAAGCAGGGTAGACTATGGCTACACCTTC. Variable domain in full (rest from reference TRBV11-2 and TRBJ1-2): EAGVAQSPRYKIIEKRQSVAFWCNPISGHATLYWYQQILGQGPKLLIQFQNNGVVDDSQLPKDRFSAERLKGVDSTLKIQPAKLEDSAVYLCASSISRVDYGYTFGSGTRLTVV.

The gene calls are TRBV2 and TRBJ2-2; D is unresolved. The CDR3 is made up of 13 amino acids. In germline, CDR1 is SNHLY, CDR2 FYNNEI. V lost 7 bases and J 8 bases, leaving 14 bases between the germline ends. The CDR3 nucleotides are TGTGCCAGCAAGGAACTGTCAGAAGGGGAGCTGTTTTTT. Translating it yields CASKELSEGELFF.

The CDR3 sequence is CASSRTGDIPTDTQYF. CDR3 sequence (DNA): TGTGCCAGCAGCCGAACAGGAGATATACCCACAGATACGCAGTATTTT. This chain uses TRBV5-4 with TRBJ2-3; D is perhaps TRBD1 (5 bases). The V gene's germline CDR1 is SGHNT and CDR2 YYREEE (reference sequence). Trimming removed 4 bases from V and 2 bases from J, with 17 bases in between. This CDR3 region has 16 residues.

The chain recombines TRBV6-5 with TRBJ1-2, with D perhaps TRBD1 (6 bases). The germline V gene has CDR1 MNHEY and CDR2 SVGAGI. V was cut by 6 bases and J by 4 bases, with 12 bases left in between. The CDR3 totals 13 residues. DNA of the CDR3: TGTGCCAGCAGCCGTACAGGGATCTATGGCTACACCTTC. Encoded protein: CASSRTGIYGYTF.

This clone was counted a few times. The chain employs TRBV6-1 and TRBJ1-2, with D unclear. CDR3 size: 15 residues. Per germline, CDR1 MNHNS and CDR2 SASEGT. Between the trimmed V and J ends, which lost 2 bases and 2 bases, there was a span of 12 bases. CDR3 coding DNA: TGTGCCAGCAGTGAACTGTGGGAGGGCAACTATGGCTACACCTTC. Its protein product is CASSELWEGNYGYTF.

The genes are TRBV6-5 and TRBJ2-7, with 9 bases fitting TRBD1. Germline CDR1 MNHEY, CDR2 SVGAGI. The J segment lost 2 bases and the V segment lost 2 bases, leaving 1 base of the junction unmatched. This CDR3 contains 14 residues. This CDR3 reads CASSYRDRAYEQYF. The CDR3 coding sequence is TGTGCCAGCAGTTACAGGGACAGGGCCTACGAGCAGTACTTC.

CDR3 region: CASSLFWGQEYGYTF. The CDR3 coding sequence is TGTGCCAGCAGTCTTTTCTGGGGACAGGAGTATGGCTACACCTTC. This sequence joins TRBV6-5 and TRBJ1-2; TRBD1 agrees at 8 bases. Germline V CDR1 and CDR2: MNHEY, SVGAGI. This CDR3 contains 15 residues. Trimming took 5 bases from V and 5 from J; bases not matched to a gene: 10.

V and J are TRBV7-2 and TRBJ1-2, with D possibly being TRBD1 (5 bases). Between the trimmed V and J ends, which lost 6 bases and 5 bases, there was a span of 19 bases. The germline CDR1 and CDR2 sequences are SGHTA and FQGNSA. The CDR3 runs 15 residues. The DNA of the CDR3 is TGTGCCAGCAGTCCCCCGGGACGGATCCTTTATGGCTACACCTTC. It is translated as CASSPPGRILYGYTF. The whole variable domain, filled in from reference TRBV7-2 and TRBJ1-2, reads GAGVSQSPSNKVTEKGKDVELRCDPISGHTALYWYRQSLGQGLEFLIYFQGNSAPDKSGLPSDRFSAERTGGSVSTLTIQRTQQEDSAVYLCASSPPGRILYGYTFGSGTRLTVV.

In DNA form, the CDR3 reads TGTGCCACCAGCAGAGATGGATTCAGCCATGGCCCTTCGAGCTCCTATAATTCACCCCTCCACTTT. It is translated as CATSRDGFSHGPSSSYNSPLHF. The chain links TRBV15 to TRBJ1-6, with unresolved D. Trimming took 0 bases from V and 0 from J, leaving 24 bases between them. Germline loops: CDR1 LNHNV, CDR2 YYDKDF (reference sequence). CDR3 length: 22 residues.

The table lists this clone with a count of one. The V call is TRBV19, the J call TRBJ2-3; 12 bases are shared with TRBD2. Germline CDR1 reads LNHDA; CDR2 reads SQIVND (reference sequence). V trimming: 5 bases; J trimming: 1 base; junction bases outside the gene matches: 7. The CDR3 loop spans 17 amino acids. The CDR3 here is CASSSRTSGAGTDTQYF. For the CDR3, the DNA is TGTGCCAGTAGTTCGCGGACTAGCGGGGCCGGCACAGATACGCAGTATTTT.